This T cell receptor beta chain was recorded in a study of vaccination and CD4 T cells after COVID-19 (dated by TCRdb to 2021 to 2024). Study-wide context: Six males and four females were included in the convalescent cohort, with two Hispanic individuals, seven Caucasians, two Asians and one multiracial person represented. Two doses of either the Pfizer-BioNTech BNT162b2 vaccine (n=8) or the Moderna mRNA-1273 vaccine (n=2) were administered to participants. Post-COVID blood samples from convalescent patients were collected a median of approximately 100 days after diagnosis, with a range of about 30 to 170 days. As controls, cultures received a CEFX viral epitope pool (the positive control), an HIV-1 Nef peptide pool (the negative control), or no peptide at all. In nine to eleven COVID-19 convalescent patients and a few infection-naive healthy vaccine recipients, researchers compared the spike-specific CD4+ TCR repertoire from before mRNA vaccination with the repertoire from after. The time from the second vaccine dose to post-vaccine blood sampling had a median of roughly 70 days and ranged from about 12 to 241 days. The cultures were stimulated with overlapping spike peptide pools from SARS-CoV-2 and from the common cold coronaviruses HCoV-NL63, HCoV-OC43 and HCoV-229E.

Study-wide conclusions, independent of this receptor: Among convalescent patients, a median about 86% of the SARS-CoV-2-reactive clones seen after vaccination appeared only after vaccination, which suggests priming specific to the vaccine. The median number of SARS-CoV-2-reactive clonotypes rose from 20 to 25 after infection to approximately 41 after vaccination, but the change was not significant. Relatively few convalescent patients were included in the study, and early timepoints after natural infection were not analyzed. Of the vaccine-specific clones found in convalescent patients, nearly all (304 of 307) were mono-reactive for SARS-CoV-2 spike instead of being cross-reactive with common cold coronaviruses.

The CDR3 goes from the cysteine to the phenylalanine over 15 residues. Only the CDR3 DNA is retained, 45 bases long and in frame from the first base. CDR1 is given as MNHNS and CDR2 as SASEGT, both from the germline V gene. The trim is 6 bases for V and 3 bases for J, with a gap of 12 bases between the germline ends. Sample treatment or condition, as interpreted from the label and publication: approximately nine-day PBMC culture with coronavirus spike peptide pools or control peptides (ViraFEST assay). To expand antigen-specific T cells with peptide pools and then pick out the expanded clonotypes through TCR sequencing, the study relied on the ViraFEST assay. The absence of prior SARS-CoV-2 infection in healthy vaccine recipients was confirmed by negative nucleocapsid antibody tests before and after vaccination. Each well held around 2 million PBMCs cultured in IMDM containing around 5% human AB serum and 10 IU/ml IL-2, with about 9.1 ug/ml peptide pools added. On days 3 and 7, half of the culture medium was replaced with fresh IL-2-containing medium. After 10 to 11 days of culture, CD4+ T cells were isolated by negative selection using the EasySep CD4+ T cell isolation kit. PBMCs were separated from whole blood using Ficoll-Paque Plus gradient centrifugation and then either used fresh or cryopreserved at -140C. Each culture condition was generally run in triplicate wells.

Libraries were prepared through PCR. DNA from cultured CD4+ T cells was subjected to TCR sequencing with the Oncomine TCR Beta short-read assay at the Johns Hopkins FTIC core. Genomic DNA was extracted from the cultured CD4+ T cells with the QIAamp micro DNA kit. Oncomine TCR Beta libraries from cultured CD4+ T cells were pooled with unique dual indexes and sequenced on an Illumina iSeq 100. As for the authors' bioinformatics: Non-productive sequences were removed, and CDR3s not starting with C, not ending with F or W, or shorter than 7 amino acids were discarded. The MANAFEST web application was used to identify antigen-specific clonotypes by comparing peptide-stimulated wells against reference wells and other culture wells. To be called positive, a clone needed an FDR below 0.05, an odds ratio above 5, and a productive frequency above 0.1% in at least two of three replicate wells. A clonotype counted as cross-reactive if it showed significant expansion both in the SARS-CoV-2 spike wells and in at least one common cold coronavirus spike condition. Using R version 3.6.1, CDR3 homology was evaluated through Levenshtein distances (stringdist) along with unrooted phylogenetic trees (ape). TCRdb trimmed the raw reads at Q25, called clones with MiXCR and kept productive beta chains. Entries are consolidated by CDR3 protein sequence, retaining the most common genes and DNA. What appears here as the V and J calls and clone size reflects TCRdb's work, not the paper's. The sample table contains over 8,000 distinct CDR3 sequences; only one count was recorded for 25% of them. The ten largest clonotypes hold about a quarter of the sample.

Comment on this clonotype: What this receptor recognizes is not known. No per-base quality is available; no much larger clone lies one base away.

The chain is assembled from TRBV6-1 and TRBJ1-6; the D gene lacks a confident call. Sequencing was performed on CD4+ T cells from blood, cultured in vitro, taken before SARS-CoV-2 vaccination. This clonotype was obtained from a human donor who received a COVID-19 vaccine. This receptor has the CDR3 CASRETELYNSPLHF. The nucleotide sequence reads TGTGCCAGCAGGGAAACTGAACTCTATAATTCACCCCTCCACTTT.